One sample yielded the 18 T cell receptor beta chains listed below, sequenced in a study of T cells after yellow fever vaccination. TCRdb re-analysed the 5' RACE reads in MiXCR, keeping a single row per CDR3 protein. The sample includes approximately 610,000 distinct CDR3 sequences, 17% of them seen just once. The sample in question was PBMCs, obtained 4 to 6 days after the first yellow fever vaccination. Source of these receptors: a man younger than 35 who received the YFV17D yellow fever vaccine.

The rearrangement uses TRBV2 and TRBJ2-5, with 7 bases aligning to TRBD1. The CDR3 is made up of 13 amino acids. Trimming cost V 11 bases and J 5 bases; bases outside gene matches: 11. CDR1 and CDR2 (germline): SNHLY, FYNNEI. CDR3 sequence: CALIEDRVETQYF. In DNA, the CDR3 is TGTGCCCTCATAGAAGACAGGGTGGAGACCCAGTACTTC.

CDR3 DNA: TGTGCCAGCAGCCACGACTGGGGGGGGGTCTACGAGCAGTACTTC. The encoded protein is CASSHDWGGVYEQYF. The chain is built from TRBV4-2 and TRBJ2-7; TRBD2 aligns across 7 bases. Germline values: CDR1 LGHNA, CDR2 YNFKEQ. The CDR3 contains 15 residues. Trimming removed 3 bases from V and 3 bases from J; junction bases left unmatched: 8.

This clonotype was observed a handful of times. The chain couples TRBV10-3 to TRBJ2-5, with TRBD2 matching 13 bases. V gave up 4 bases and J gave up 5 bases; unmatched junction bases: 4. CDR3 length: 15 amino acids. CDR1 is ENHRY, CDR2 SYGVKD, per germline. CDR3 in DNA: TGTGCCATCAGTGCTACTAGCGGGGGGGATGAGACCCAGTACTTC. This encodes CAISATSGGDETQYF.

V is TRBV6-2 or TRBV6-3 and J is TRBJ2-3; perhaps TRBD2 as D (7 bases). This CDR3 has 16 amino acids. Germline CDR1 reads MNHEY; CDR2 reads SVGEGT. V lost 4 bases to trimming and J lost 3 bases, with 17 bases between them. The CDR3 bases are TGTGCCAGCAGTTTCCCGCCGGCGGGGGCTACAGATACGCAGTATTTT. It yields the protein CASSFPPAGATDTQYF.

This clonotype was seen many times. The V call is TRBV5-4, the J call TRBJ1-1; D gene unclear. CDR1 and CDR2 (germline): SGHNT, YYREEE (reference sequence). The CDR3 extends over 14 amino acids. V lost 3 bases and J 1 base, leaving 10 bases between the germline ends. CDR3 sequence reads: CASSSTGGNTEAFF. The CDR3 DNA sequence: TGTGCCAGCAGCTCCACCGGAGGGAACACTGAAGCTTTCTTT.

This clonotype was recorded a few times. The V gene is TRBV3-1, the J gene TRBJ1-3; 7 bases line up with TRBD1. The V and J ends lost 5 bases and 3 bases, in that order; junction bases with no gene match: 4. There are 14 residues in the CDR3. Looked up from germline, CDR1 is LGHDT and CDR2 is YNNKEL (reference sequence). Here the CDR3 DNA reads TGTGCCAGCAGCACACAGGGGTTTGGAAACACCATATATTTT. Translated: CASSTQGFGNTIYF.

This chain links TRBV29-1 with TRBJ1-4; a possible D gene is TRBD1 (5 bases). The CDR3 consists of 13 residues. CDR1 and CDR2 from the germline V gene are SQVTM and ANQGSEA. V was pared by 8 bases and J by 5 bases, with 15 bases between. The CDR3 region is CSSQDERNEKLFF. The CDR3 bases are TGCAGCTCACAGGACGAGCGCAATGAAAAACTGTTTTTT.

This clonotype turned up a few times. The genes are TRBV12-3 or TRBV12-4 and TRBJ2-1; D may be TRBD1 or TRBD2 (6 bases each). The ends were cut back, 6 bases at V and 9 bases at J, with 15 bases in the middle. CDR3 length equals 13 residues. The CDR3 coding sequence is TGTGCCAGCAGCCCCTCACAGGGAGGTGAGCAGTTCTTC. Residues: CASSPSQGGEQFF.

This clonotype appeared many times. The V call is TRBV18, the J call TRBJ2-5; D not resolved. This CDR3 has 13 amino acids. Per germline, CDR1 KGHSH and CDR2 LQKENI. Deletions cut 1 base from V and 4 bases from J, with 7 bases between. CDR3 region: CASSPLGRETQYF. The CDR3 nucleotides are TGTGCCAGCTCACCACTGGGAAGAGAGACCCAGTACTTC. The whole variable domain, filled in from reference TRBV18 and TRBJ2-5, reads NAGVMQNPRHLVRRRGQEARLRCSPMKGHSHVYWYRQLPEEGLKFMVYLQKENIIDESGMPKERFSAEFPKEGPSILRIQQVVRGDSAAYFCASSPLGRETQYFGPGTRLLVL.

This chain connects TRBV19 to TRBJ2-1; perhaps TRBD2 as D (5 bases). V dropped 4 bases and J dropped 13 bases, with 11 bases sitting between them. CDR3 length: 11 amino acids. From germline, CDR1 is LNHDA and CDR2 SQIVND (reference sequence). Here the CDR3 reads CASSTRASQFF. The DNA of the CDR3 is TGTGCCAGTAGTACGAGGGCCAGTCAGTTCTTC.

V is TRBV7-9 and J is TRBJ1-1; no clear D gene. V lost 2 bases to trimming and J lost 3 bases, with 4 bases between them. Germline assignment: CDR1 SEHNR and CDR2 FQNEAQ (reference sequence). CDR3 length equals 12 residues. The DNA for the CDR3 is TGTGCCAGCAGCTTAACGTACACTGAAGCTTTCTTT. Its translation is CASSLTYTEAFF.

The V and J genes are TRBV11-2 and TRBJ2-3, with no clear D. The V and J ends lost 4 bases and 10 bases respectively, with 15 bases between them. The CDR3 has 13 residues. From germline, CDR1 is SGHAT and CDR2 FQNNGV. The CDR3 protein is CASSSTHPEAQYF. CDR3 sequence (DNA): TGTGCCAGCAGCTCGACCCATCCTGAGGCGCAGTATTTT.

This clonotype came up once. This rearrangement joins TRBV29-1 to TRBJ1-2, with a weak D call TRBD1 (6 bases). The CDR3 consists of 14 residues. V lost 7 bases and J lost 4, with 19 bases in between. Germline V gives CDR1 SQVTM, CDR2 ANQGSEA. CDR3 DNA: TGCAGCGACGAGGGGGGGGCCTCGAGCTATGGCTACACCTTC. Translating it yields CSDEGGASSYGYTF. The complete variable domain, with remaining parts taken from reference TRBV29-1 and TRBJ1-2, reads SAVISQKPSRDICQRGTSLTIQCQVDSQVTMMFWYRQQPGQSLTLIATANQGSEATYESGFVIDKFPISRPNLTFSTLTVSNMSPEDSSIYLCSDEGGASSYGYTFGSGTRLTVV.

V usage is TRBV5-1 and J usage is TRBJ2-7; 8 nucleotides match TRBD1. V gave up 5 bases and J gave up 3 bases; unmatched junction bases: 13. Germline CDR1 SGHRS, CDR2 YFSETQ. The CDR3 has 16 amino acids. CDR3 protein: CASRAGTGTLLYEQYF. For the CDR3, the DNA is TGCGCCAGCAGAGCCGGGACAGGTACGCTCCTCTACGAGCAGTACTTC.

J is TRBJ2-5 and V is TRBV7-9, with D maybe TRBD2 (6 bases). Germline lookup yields CDR1 SEHNR and CDR2 FQNEAQ (reference sequence). Between the trimmed V and J ends, which lost 1 base and 5 bases, there was a span of 14 bases. The CDR3 extends over 15 amino acids. CDR3 region: CASSLGGLRGETQYF. Here the CDR3 DNA reads TGTGCCAGCAGCTTAGGAGGACTACGGGGGGAGACCCAGTACTTC.

The chain links TRBV6-1 to TRBJ2-1, with 10 bases matching TRBD2. V shed 9 bases and J 1 base; nucleotides not matched to a gene: 6. Germline lookup yields CDR1 MNHNS and CDR2 SASEGT. CDR3 size: 15 residues. Here the CDR3 DNA reads TGTGCCAGTACCCTAGCGGGGGCTTCCTACAATGAGCAGTTCTTC. It codes for CASTLAGASYNEQFF.

This clonotype has more than one count but fewer than ten. V usage is TRBV20-1 and J usage is TRBJ2-5; the D gene could be TRBD1 or TRBD2 (5 bases each). Deletions cut 5 bases from V and 5 bases from J, with 18 bases between. CDR3 length: 14 residues. Germline CDR1 DFQATT, CDR2 SNEGSKA (reference sequence). The CDR3 DNA is TGCAGTGCTTTAAAGGCAACCGAGGGGGAGACCCAGTACTTC. The encoded protein is CSALKATEGETQYF.

The rearrangement links TRBV7-9 to TRBJ2-2; 10 bases are shared with TRBD2. Germline V gives CDR1 SEHNR, CDR2 FQNEAQ (reference sequence). The V segment lost 5 bases and the J segment 5 bases; nucleotides outside the gene matches: 8. This CDR3 has 16 amino acids. In DNA, the CDR3 is TGTGCCAGCAGCCACCCGGGACTAGCGAGAACCGGGGAGCTGTTTTTT. Amino acids: CASSHPGLARTGELFF.